This is a list of T cell receptor beta chains from one sample in a study of blood T cell repertoires in COVID-19. Method: immunoSEQ multiplex PCR; TCRdb's copy keeps in-frame clones and lacks some. Here the sample spans under 250,000 clones, more than 70% being singletons. Sequencing used peripheral blood. These receptor sequences come from a woman of 80 years or more with COVID-19, enrolled during active disease. The CDR3 runs from the conserved cysteine through the conserved F or W.

V gene | CDR3 protein
TRBV6-5 | CASSYRGDRNYGYTF
TRBV5-4 | CASSFGGSNQPQHF
TRBV5-1 | CASSSTVGLEALHF
TRBV9 | CASSPRTGQGYGYTF
TRBV10-2 | CASSESWSWSYGYTF
TRBV7-6 | CASSGGTGGNNEQFF
TRBV2 | CASSPTPGQRNEKLFF
TRBV4-1 | CASSQEGQGGNTIYF
TRBV7-6 | CASSPYMDQPQHF
TRBV6-5 | CASKRVENTEAFF
TRBV3-1/TRBV3-2 | CASSPRYMNTEAFF
TRBV6-5 | CASRASGASTDTQYF
TRBV7-2 | CASSSQDRGGNQPQHF
TRBV30 | CAWSRGQSTDTQYF
TRBV18 | CASSPGTANTEAFF
TRBV7-8 | CASSPPANYEQYF
TRBV6-6 | CASSSPSGESPDTQYF
TRBV19 | CASSPARTGGRSSPLHF
TRBV6-5 | CASSFDRVAGELFF
TRBV19 | CASSRTDMSIDQPQHF
TRBV10-3 | CAISPTGANQPQHF
TRBV24-1 | CATSEWGRETDTQYF
TRBV5-4 | CASSLTGKDSPLHF
TRBV2 | CASSQGWSGNTIYF
TRBV7-2 | CASTPQGGGWEEQYF
TRBV19 | CASRTGWRAKNIQYF
TRBV7-9 | CASQTEFGGSYEQYF
TRBV10-3 | CAISGEGGGYTF
TRBV7-2 | CASSLLASSYNEQFF
TRBV7-2 | CASGQTSGGAGDTQYF
TRBV7-2 | CAEEGNGNTIYF
TRBV19 | CASQGGQGNSYNEQFF
TRBV19 | CASSIAPRQSYNSPLHF
TRBV7-2 | CASSLDGGGSTDTQYF
TRBV3-1/TRBV3-2 | CASSQGGAGLPGANVLTF
TRBV19 | CASSDTSNQPQHF
TRBV19 | CASLDRNNEKLFF
TRBV3-1/TRBV3-2 | CASSQGGVVSDTQYF
TRBV5-6 | CASSPRGVGPAPNGYTF
TRBV6-1 | CASSERRGGGNYGYTF
TRBV24-1 | CATMGQPNTEAFF
TRBV5-1 | CASSASGLTTTPTEAFF
TRBV9 | CASGTSGGYNEQFF
TRBV11-2 | CASSSTGSYNSPLHF
TRBV18 | CASSPDSVAKNIQYF
TRBV18 | CASSPSQGRNEQFF
TRBV3-1/TRBV3-2 | CASSQGAAYGYTF
TRBV5-4 | CASSNPGRGRYTEAFF